The present TCR beta chain was sequenced within a study of T cells in Graves' hyperthyroidism and ophthalmopathy. Background on the study: Blood from the periphery was taken at initial diagnosis, before any treatment.

Amplified TCR beta CDR3 regions came from RNA transcripts. The primer set for the first-round RT-PCR of the TCR CDR3 was HTBI. MiXCR, applied by TCRdb to the multiplex PCR reads, yields one record per CDR3 protein. The data hold 150,000 or so distinct CDR3 sequences, with roughly 9.4% observed a single time. Germline-derived CDR1 and CDR2 are GTSNPN and SVGIG (reference sequence). This CDR3 spans 14 amino acids. The study collected blood at first hyperthyroidism diagnosis, before any ophthalmopathy symptoms arose. This clonotype was seen more than once but under ten times. A read error may explain this, as a much larger clone is one base away.

This TCR was sampled from a woman aged 18-30 years with Graves' hyperthyroidism that later progressed to Graves' ophthalmopathy. The sequenced sample consisted of blood. The V and J genes are TRBV30 and TRBJ2-7, with 10 positions matching TRBD1. The CDR3 nucleotides read TGTGCCCGGAGTGCCGGGACAGGGGCCTACGAGCAGTACTTC. Protein: CARSAGTGAYEQYF.